Here is one T cell receptor (beta chain) with its context. The target antigen is unknown. The germline CDR1 and CDR2 sequences are SQVTM and ANQGSEA. The V and J ends lost 3 bases and 4 bases, in that order; junction bases with no gene match: 9. CDR3 length: 15 residues. As it was prepared, the TCRbeta library received unique molecular identifiers. TCRdb analysed the PCR reads with MiXCR anew, one entry per CDR3 protein. Among 300,000 to 400,000 distinct CDR3 sequences listed, roughly 25% were seen once. The record originates from a study of T-cell reconstitution after alpha-beta-depleted transplantation in children. Findings and limits, study-wide: In patients about two months after transplant, alpha-beta T cells reportedly arose from several hundred expanded graft clones. Fresh T-cell production supplied most of the T-cell counts and diversity seen one year after transplant. Surviving recipient T cells and thymic progenitors underlay high day-60 TCRbeta diversity in some patients.

The chain is built from TRBV29-1 and TRBJ2-7; TRBD1 matches at 10 bases. The TCR sequence derives from a male patient between 5 and 17 years old who had a stem cell transplant for acute lymphoblastic leukemia, so the T cells may come from the graft donor. The sample here was PBMCs, mostly from graft donor cells, taken 180 days after TCRalphabeta/CD19-depleted stem cell transplant. The CDR3 bases are TGCAGCGTTGAGAAGGGGGACAGGGGTTCGTACGAGCAGTACTTC. This gives the protein CSVEKGDRGSYEQYF.